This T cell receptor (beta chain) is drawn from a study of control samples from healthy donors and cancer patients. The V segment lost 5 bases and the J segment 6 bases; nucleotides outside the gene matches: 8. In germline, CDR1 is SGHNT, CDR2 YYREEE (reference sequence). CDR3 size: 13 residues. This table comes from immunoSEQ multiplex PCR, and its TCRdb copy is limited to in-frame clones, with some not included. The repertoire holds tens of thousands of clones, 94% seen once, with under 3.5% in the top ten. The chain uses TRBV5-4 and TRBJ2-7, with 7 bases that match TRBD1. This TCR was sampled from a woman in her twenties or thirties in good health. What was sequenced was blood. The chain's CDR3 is CASRSGQSCEQYF. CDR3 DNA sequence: TGTGCCAGCAGATCGGGACAGAGCTGCGAGCAGTACTTC.